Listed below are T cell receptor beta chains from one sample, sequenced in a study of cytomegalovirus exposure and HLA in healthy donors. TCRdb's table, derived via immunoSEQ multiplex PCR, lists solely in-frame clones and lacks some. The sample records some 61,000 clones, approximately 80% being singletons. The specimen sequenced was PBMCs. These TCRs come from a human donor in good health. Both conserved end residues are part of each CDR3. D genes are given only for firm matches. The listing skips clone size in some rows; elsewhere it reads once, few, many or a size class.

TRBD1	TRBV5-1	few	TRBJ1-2	TGCGCCAGCAGCTCGACAGGGGACCTCTATGGCTACACCTTC	CASSSTGDLYGYTF
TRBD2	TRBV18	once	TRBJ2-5	TGTGCCAGCTCACCCTCTCAAGCGGGGGTGCAAGAGACCCAGTACTTC	CASSPSQAGVQETQYF
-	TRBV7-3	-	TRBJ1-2	TGTGCCAGCAGCTTATCCGGGATTGGGTCCGATGCCTACACCTTC	CASSLSGIGSDAYTF
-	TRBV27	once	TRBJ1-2	TGTGCCAGCAGTCCCGACAGCCGAAACTATGGCTACACCTTC	CASSPDSRNYGYTF
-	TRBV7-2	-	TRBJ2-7	TGTGCCAGCAGCCCACAGGCGGTTCCAACCTACGAGCAGTACTTC	CASSPQAVPTYEQYF
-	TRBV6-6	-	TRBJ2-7	TGTGCCAGCAGTCCAGCGTTGGGGGGCGAGCAGTACTTC	CASSPALGGEQYF
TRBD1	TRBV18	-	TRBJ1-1	TGTGCCAGCTCACGGACCCAGGGGGGCCGGAACACTGAAGCTTTCTTT	CASSRTQGGRNTEAFF
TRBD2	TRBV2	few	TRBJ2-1	TGTGCCAGCAGACCTAGACTAGCGGGGGGGTCATACAATGAGCAGTTCTTC	CASRPRLAGGSYNEQFF
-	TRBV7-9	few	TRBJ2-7	TGTGCCAGCAGCTTAGGCCTAGACCCTGGCGAGCAGTACTTC	CASSLGLDPGEQYF
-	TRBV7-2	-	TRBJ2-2	TGTGCCAGCAGCCAAGGCAGGTTGACCCCCGGGGAGCTGTTTTTT	CASSQGRLTPGELFF
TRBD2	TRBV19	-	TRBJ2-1	TGTGCCAGTAGTATAGATAGCGGGGGGATCAATGAGCAGTTCTTC	CASSIDSGGINEQFF
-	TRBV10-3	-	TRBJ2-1	TGTGCCATCAAGGAGTTTGAGGGGCAGTTCTTC	CAIKEFEGQFF
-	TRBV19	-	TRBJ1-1	TGTGCCAGTAGTACCCTCCCGGGAGGGGGGCATGAAGCTTTCTTT	CASSTLPGGGHEAFF
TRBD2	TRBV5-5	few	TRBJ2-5	TGTGCCAGCAGCTTGGGCGGGGGGAGCCAAGAGACCCAGTACTTC	CASSLGGGSQETQYF
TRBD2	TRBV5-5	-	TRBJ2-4	TGTGCCAGCAGCTTAGAGCGCGGGGGGGTAGACATTCAGTACTTC	CASSLERGGVDIQYF